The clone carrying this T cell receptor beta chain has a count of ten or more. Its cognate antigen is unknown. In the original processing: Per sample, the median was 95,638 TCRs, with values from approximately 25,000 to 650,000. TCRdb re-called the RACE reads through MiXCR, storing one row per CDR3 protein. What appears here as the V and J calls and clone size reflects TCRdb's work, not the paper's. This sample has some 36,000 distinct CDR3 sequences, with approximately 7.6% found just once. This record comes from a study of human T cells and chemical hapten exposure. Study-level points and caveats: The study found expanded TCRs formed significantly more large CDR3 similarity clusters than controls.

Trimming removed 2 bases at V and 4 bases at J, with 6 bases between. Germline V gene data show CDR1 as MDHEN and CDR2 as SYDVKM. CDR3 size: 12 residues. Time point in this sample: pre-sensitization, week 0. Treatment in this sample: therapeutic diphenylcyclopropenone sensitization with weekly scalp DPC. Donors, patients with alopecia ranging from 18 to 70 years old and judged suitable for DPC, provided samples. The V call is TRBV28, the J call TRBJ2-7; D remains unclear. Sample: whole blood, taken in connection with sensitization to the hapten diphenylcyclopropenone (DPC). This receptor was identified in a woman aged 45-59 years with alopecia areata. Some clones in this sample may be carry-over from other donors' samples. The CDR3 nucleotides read TGTGCCAGCAGTTTAGGGCGGTACGAGCAGTACTTC. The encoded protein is CASSLGRYEQYF.